The clone carrying this T cell receptor beta chain is medium-sized within its sample. The antigen is not known. The CDR3 has 13 amino acids. CDR1 is MDHEN, CDR2 SYDVKM, per germline. V was pared by 3 bases and J by 6 bases, with 10 bases between. TCR libraries were prepared from roughly 14 ng of total RNA with the QIAseq Immune Repertoire TCR panel. MiXCR, applied by TCRdb to the reads, yields one record per CDR3 protein. The table records roughly 2,600 distinct CDR3 sequences, 7.9% of them present only once. Live CD3+CD8+TCRalphabeta+ cells were sorted into four subsets by PD-1 and/or TIGIT. This record comes from a study of circulating CD8 cells and anti-PD-1 response in melanoma. Study summary: About 55% of the 13 melanoma patients received first-line anti-PD-1 therapy. General observations from the study: Under 7% of TRB clonotypes were shared between subsets at M1. Replicates were generally not done for experiments. DNEG was most diverse; TIGIT repertoires were least diverse.

This clonotype was sampled from a human donor with melanoma. This chain connects TRBV28 to TRBJ2-3; possible D gene TRBD1, 5 bases. This material consisted of CD8+ T cells from PBMCs, taken at baseline or after one month of anti-PD-1 therapy (not recorded which). CDR3 in amino acids: CASSFRALDTQYF. The CDR3 nucleotides are TGTGCCAGCAGTTTCAGGGCCCTTGATACGCAGTATTTT.